This T cell receptor (beta chain) appears in the sequencing data of a study of blood T cell dynamics during melanoma immunotherapy. Germline V gives CDR1 SGHVS, CDR2 FQNEAQ. V gave up 3 bases and J gave up 7 bases, with 13 bases separating them. The CDR3 extends over 14 amino acids. TCRdb's table, derived via immunoSEQ multiplex PCR, lists solely in-frame clones and lacks some. The sample records about 10,000 clones, roughly nine tenths being singletons. Noted time point: pre-treatment baseline. The chain recombines TRBV7-8 with TRBJ1-5; maybe TRBD1 (5 bases). Sequencing used blood, obtained from a patient treated with checkpoint blockade. The sequence came from a human donor with melanoma. The CDR3 protein is CASSFGGGWQPQHF. The CDR3 nucleotides read TGTGCCAGCAGCTTCGGGGGTGGGTGGCAGCCCCAGCATTTT. Using reference TRBV7-8 and TRBJ1-5 for the parts outside the CDR3, the full variable domain is GAGVSQSPRYKVAKRGQDVALRCDPISGHVSLFWYQQALGQGPEFLTYFQNEAQLDKSGLPSDRFFAERPEGSVSTLKIQRTQQEDSAVYLCASSFGGGWQPQHFGDGTRLSIL.